Reported below is one T cell receptor beta chain. Its antigen is still unknown. These data belong to a study of STAT5B mutations in CD4+ large granular lymphocyte leukemia. Turning to the study itself: The CDR3 'QG' motif was associated with a particular HLA allele among healthy donors.

The study, taken as a whole, reports: Top patient clones used TRBV06 genes more often: 8/27 versus 2/35 in controls.

Clones were sequenced by immunoSEQ multiplex PCR, and TCRdb holds only the in-frame ones, with some missing. The table lists over 35,000 clones, 65% to 90% of them singletons. The CDR3 runs 15 residues. Per the germline V gene, CDR1 is SEHNR and CDR2 is FQNEAQ (reference sequence). The V end lost 4 bases, the J end lost 4 bases, and 15 bases lay between the germline ends. The source of this sequence is a human donor in good health. The rearrangement links TRBV7-9 to TRBJ2-3, with D possibly TRBD1 on 5 matching bases. Sequenced sample: CD4+ T cells from blood buffy coats. The CDR3 spells CASSSDLRAPDTQYF. CDR3 DNA sequence: TGTGCCAGCAGCTCAGACCTCAGGGCCCCAGATACGCAGTATTTT.